The next 9 T cell receptor beta chains were all read from a single sample in a study of blood T cell repertoires in COVID-19. Repertoires were generated with immunoSEQ multiplex PCR, while TCRdb's copy carries only in-frame clones and drops some. Here the sample spans around 130,000 clones, roughly four fifths being singletons. Specimen: PBMCs or T cells enriched from blood (not recorded which). The receptors here all came from a man under 40 who had recovered from COVID-19.

V and J are TRBV5-4 and TRBJ2-6; 12 bases align to TRBD1. The CDR3 totals 18 residues. V lost 5 bases, J lost 3 bases, and 9 bases stayed unmatched. Germline V gene lookup returns CDR1 SGHNT and CDR2 YYREEE (reference sequence). The CDR3 DNA is TGTGCCAGCAGGGGTCCGGGACAGGGGGCTCGTGGGGCCAACGTCCTGACTTTC. Translation: CASRGPGQGARGANVLTF.

The gene calls are TRBV19 and TRBJ2-2; D possibly corresponds to TRBD1 (5 bases). The CDR3 loop spans 14 amino acids. Trimming took off 6 bases at V and 4 bases at J, with 12 bases between the two ends. Looked up from germline, CDR1 is LNHDA and CDR2 is SQIVND (reference sequence). Here the CDR3 DNA reads TGTGCCAGTAGCGACAGTATCTTCACCGGGGAGCTGTTTTTT. Translating gives CASSDSIFTGELFF.

J is TRBJ2-7 and V is TRBV10-3; possible D gene TRBD2, 6 bases. V was pared by 2 bases and J by 2 bases, with 7 bases between. Germline V CDR1 and CDR2: ENHRY, SYGVKD. The CDR3 is 13 residues long. Written as DNA, the CDR3 is TGTGCCATCAGTGAGACTAGCACCTACGAGCAGTACTTC. Translated, it gives CAISETSTYEQYF.

The chain has TRBV19 and TRBJ2-7; TRBD2 matches at 7 bases. In germline, CDR1 is LNHDA, CDR2 SQIVND (reference sequence). J lost 13 bases, V lost 5 bases, and 20 bases had no gene match. This CDR3 region has 15 residues. The CDR3 here is CASSGNGGSQIPSYF. In DNA form, the CDR3 reads TGTGCCAGTAGTGGCAATGGCGGGAGCCAGATCCCCTCCTACTTC.

This sequence joins TRBV19 and TRBJ1-1; the match to TRBD1 covers 8 bases. The CDR3 has 14 amino acids. After removal of 5 bases from V and 5 bases from J, the junction contained 7 bases not matched to a gene. The V gene's germline CDR1 is LNHDA and CDR2 SQIVND (reference sequence). The CDR3 protein is CASSVQGAATEAFF. DNA for the CDR3: TGTGCCAGTAGTGTTCAGGGGGCGGCTACTGAAGCTTTCTTT.

V and J are TRBV4-1 and TRBJ1-1; 8 bases line up with TRBD1. Germline-derived CDR1 and CDR2 are MGHRA and YSYEKL. V trimming: 1 base; J trimming: 5 bases; junction bases outside the gene matches: 9. The CDR3 runs 16 residues. The CDR3 DNA sequence: TGCGCCAGCAGCCAAGCCCGTACAGGGGGGGGAACTGAAGCTTTCTTT. Amino acid sequence: CASSQARTGGGTEAFF.

This chain links TRBV25-1 with TRBJ2-5; no reliable D call. Per germline, CDR1 MGHDK and CDR2 SYGVNS. The CDR3 sequence is 11 residues long. V was clipped by 5 bases and J by 4 bases, with 5 bases between them. The CDR3 sequence: CASSPSETQYF. Here the CDR3 DNA reads TGTGCCAGCAGTCCGTCAGAGACCCAGTACTTC.

This clone was recorded a few times. The chain couples TRBV15 to TRBJ2-1; 8 positions agree with TRBD2. Trimming removed 0 bases from V and 6 bases from J; junction bases left unmatched: 10. This CDR3 is built from 17 residues. Per germline, CDR1 LNHNV and CDR2 YYDKDF (reference sequence). The CDR3 nucleotides are TGTGCCACCAGCAGAGATGGGACGGGAGGGCCCGGCAATGAGCAGTTCTTC. Translation: CATSRDGTGGPGNEQFF.

J is TRBJ2-7 and V is TRBV4-1, with 7 bases that match TRBD2. CDR1 MGHRA and CDR2 YSYEKL come from the germline V gene. The CDR3 contains 14 residues. V gave up 2 bases and J gave up 6 bases; unmatched junction bases: 7. CDR3 amino acids: CASSQLSGGVEQYF. CDR3 in DNA: TGCGCCAGCAGCCAACTATCTGGGGGGGTCGAGCAGTACTTC.